Shown below are 3 T cell receptor beta chains from a single sample sequenced in a study of blood T cell repertoires in COVID-19. Using immunoSEQ multiplex PCR, the repertoire was profiled, and TCRdb retains in-frame clones only, with some absent. The sample consists of about 170,000 clones, 83% of them appearing once. Sequencing was performed on peripheral blood. These receptors were obtained from a woman aged 70 to 79 who had recovered from COVID-19.

V and J are TRBV4-3 and TRBJ2-1, with 10 bases fitting TRBD2. CDR1 LGHNA and CDR2 YSLEER come from the germline V gene. The CDR3 spans 15 residues. V dropped 1 base and J dropped 4; count of bases not matched to a gene: 1. CDR3 loop: CASSQGTSGYNEQFF. As DNA, the CDR3 is TGCGCCAGCAGCCAAGGGACTAGCGGTTACAATGAGCAGTTCTTC.

The V gene is TRBV5-6, the J gene TRBJ2-6; D gene ambiguous. V lost 4 bases to trimming and J lost 2 bases, with 10 bases between them. CDR1 is SGHDT and CDR2 is YYEEEE in the germline V gene. This CDR3 is built from 15 residues. The CDR3 protein is CASSPGGPGANVLTF. The CDR3 coding sequence is TGTGCCAGCAGCCCGGGTGGTCCTGGGGCCAACGTCCTGACTTTC.

The gene calls are TRBV27 and TRBJ1-2, with TRBD1 as a possible D gene (6 bases). The germline V gene has CDR1 MNHEY and CDR2 SMNVEV (reference sequence). The V gene lost 3 bases and the J gene lost 7 bases, with 12 bases spanning the gap. CDR3 size: 13 residues. Here the CDR3 DNA reads TGTGCCAGCAGTTTCCGGGGGGCCGGTGGCTACACCTTC. Translation gives CASSFRGAGGYTF.